This entry lists 28 T cell receptor beta chains sequenced from one sample in a study of regulatory T cells in long-lasting Graves disease. Time point described: newly diagnosed GD, antithyroid drugs for less than 3 months. With RNA extracted from PBMCs as input, the TCR library was made. Building the TCR beta libraries relied on iRepertoire HTBI primers, and CDR3 regions underwent Arm-PCR. One entry per CDR3 protein results from TCRdb running MiXCR on the multiplex PCR reads. The sample lists roughly 220,000 distinct CDR3 sequences; about 16% were seen once. The material sequenced was peripheral blood mononuclear cells (PBMCs), taken at new diagnosis, from a patient treated with antithyroid drugs. Receptors were obtained from a female donor with Graves disease.

The chain is built from TRBV12-3 or TRBV12-4 and TRBJ2-3; 7 bases are a match to TRBD2. This CDR3 has 15 residues. The junction had 9 bases not matched to a gene; V was cut back by 7 bases and J by 2 bases. The CDR3 DNA reads TGTGCCAGCATCGCAAGGGACTACCCCACAGATACGCAGTATTTT. Translation: CASIARDYPTDTQYF.

The table lists this clonotype with many counts. This chain connects TRBV5-5 to TRBJ1-4, with D possibly matching TRBD1 (5 bases). Germline CDR1 reads SGHKS; CDR2 reads YYEKEE (reference sequence). The V gene lost 3 bases and the J gene lost 4 bases, with 10 bases spanning the gap. CDR3 size: 14 residues. The CDR3 nucleotides are TGTGCCAGCAGCTGGGGACGGATTAATGAAAAACTGTTTTTT. It encodes CASSWGRINEKLFF.

This clonotype was observed many times. The V gene is TRBV11-2, the J gene TRBJ2-1; D gene ambiguous. There are 9 residues in the CDR3. V was pared by 4 bases and J by 14 bases, with 6 bases between. Germline V gene sequence: CDR1 SGHAT, CDR2 FQNNGV. The CDR3 DNA is TGTGCCAGCAGCTCGAGAGAGTTCTTC. Protein: CASSSREFF.

The sample holds many counts of this clonotype. V is TRBV10-3 and J is TRBJ2-2; TRBD1 agrees at 9 bases. The CDR3 has 15 amino acids. The germline gives CDR1 ENHRY, CDR2 SYGVKD. V trimming: 5 bases; J trimming: 3 bases; junction bases outside the gene matches: 4. The CDR3: CAISPGQGHTGELFF. CDR3 sequence (DNA): TGTGCCATCAGTCCGGGACAGGGTCACACCGGGGAGCTGTTTTTT.

In this sample, this clonotype turned up many times. The rearrangement joins TRBV19 to TRBJ2-1, with 8 bases aligning to TRBD1. Germline assignment: CDR1 LNHDA and CDR2 SQIVND (reference sequence). The V gene end was trimmed by 6 bases and the J gene end by 4 bases; junction bases not matched to a gene: 8. CDR3 length equals 15 residues. The CDR3 DNA reads TGTGCCAGTAGCCGCACAGGGGGTCGGTACAATGAGCAGTTCTTC. This translates into CASSRTGGRYNEQFF. Supplemented by reference TRBV19 and TRBJ2-1, the full variable domain reads DGGITQSPKYLFRKEGQNVTLSCEQNLNHDAMYWYRQDPGQGLRLIYYSQIVNDFQKGDIAEGYSVSREKKESFPLTVTSAQKNPTAFYLCASSRTGGRYNEQFFGPGTRLTVL.

The V call is TRBV18, the J call TRBJ2-3, with TRBD1 matching over 10 bases. V was pared by 1 base and J by 1 base, with 8 bases of the junction left unmatched. The germline V gene encodes CDR1 KGHSH and CDR2 LQKENI. This CDR3 has 18 amino acids. CDR3 DNA: TGTGCCAGCTCACCACTGGGCACCGGGACAGGGGGCACAGATACGCAGTATTTT. Its translation: CASSPLGTGTGGTDTQYF. The whole variable domain, remainder taken from reference TRBV18 and TRBJ2-3, is NAGVMQNPRHLVRRRGQEARLRCSPMKGHSHVYWYRQLPEEGLKFMVYLQKENIIDESGMPKERFSAEFPKEGPSILRIQQVVRGDSAAYFCASSPLGTGTGGTDTQYFGPGTRLTVL.

The CDR3 sequence is CSARDPLGAVGGYTF. The DNA of the CDR3 is TGCAGTGCTAGAGACCCGCTAGGGGCTGTTGGTGGCTACACCTTC. The chain employs TRBV20-1 and TRBJ1-2, with D possibly being TRBD1 (5 bases). Germline loops: CDR1 DFQATT, CDR2 SNEGSKA (reference sequence). The ends were cut back, 0 bases at V and 7 bases at J, with 18 bases in the middle. The length of the CDR3 is 15 residues.

Many counts were recorded for this clonotype. The rearrangement joins TRBV10-3 to TRBJ2-5, with D possibly matching TRBD2 (5 bases). Germline V gives CDR1 ENHRY, CDR2 SYGVKD. V was clipped by 0 bases and J by 4 bases, with 21 bases between them. This CDR3 has 18 residues. The CDR3 here is CAISESSVGSGYGETQYF. CDR3 DNA sequence: TGTGCCATCAGTGAGTCTTCGGTAGGGTCGGGATACGGAGAGACCCAGTACTTC.

The chain is built from TRBV11-2 and TRBJ1-4; TRBD1 is a possible D gene (5 bases). CDR3 length: 14 residues. Germline V gene sequence: CDR1 SGHAT, CDR2 FQNNGV. Deletions cut 1 base from V and 10 bases from J, with 13 bases between. The CDR3 protein is CASSLGKGRGKLFF. The CDR3 coding sequence is TGTGCCAGCAGCTTAGGTAAGGGAAGGGGAAAACTGTTTTTT. Full variable domain (outside the CDR3, taken from reference TRBV11-2 and TRBJ1-4): EAGVAQSPRYKIIEKRQSVAFWCNPISGHATLYWYQQILGQGPKLLIQFQNNGVVDDSQLPKDRFSAERLKGVDSTLKIQPAKLEDSAVYLCASSLGKGRGKLFFGSGTQLSVL.

The rearrangement links TRBV5-1 to TRBJ2-3; 14 nucleotides align to TRBD2. The CDR3 loop spans 17 amino acids. Germline CDR1 is SGHRS and CDR2 is YFSETQ. V was clipped by 0 bases and J by 2 bases; unmatched bases: 2. CDR3 DNA sequence: TGCGCCAGCAGCTTGGGGACTAGCGGGAGGATCACAGATACGCAGTATTTT. Protein: CASSLGTSGRITDTQYF. Variable domain in full (rest from reference TRBV5-1 and TRBJ2-3): KAGVTQTPRYLIKTRGQQVTLSCSPISGHRSVSWYQQTPGQGLQFLFEYFSETQRNKGNFPGRFSGRQFSNSRSEMNVSTLELGDSALYLCASSLGTSGRITDTQYFGPGTRLTVL.

This clonotype came up a few times. This may stem from a read error, because a much larger clone lies one nucleotide away. The V gene is TRBV19, the J gene TRBJ1-1; a weak D match, TRBD1 (5 bases). Germline V gene sequence: CDR1 LNHDA, CDR2 SQIVND (reference sequence). The length of the CDR3 is 14 residues. DNA of the CDR3: TGTACCAGTATCCGACGGGACGGTCTCACTGAAGCTTTCTTT. Protein: CTSIRRDGLTEAFF.

This chain links TRBV4-3 with TRBJ2-7; no clear D. Germline CDR1 LGHNA, CDR2 YSLEER. The germline V and J ends were trimmed by 0 bases and 4 bases, with 10 bases remaining between them. The CDR3 is made up of 14 amino acids. DNA of the CDR3: TGCGCCAGCAGCCAAGAACAGAGAGAGTACGAGCAGTACTTC. Its translation: CASSQEQREYEQYF.

In this sample, this clonotype turned up many times. The chain employs TRBV18 and TRBJ2-5, with TRBD1 identical over 8 bases. The CDR3 runs to 16 residues. Looked up from germline, CDR1 is KGHSH and CDR2 is LQKENI. The V segment lost 5 bases and the J segment 5 bases; nucleotides outside the gene matches: 13. Here the CDR3 reads CASSRTGDRFSETQYF. CDR3 nucleotide sequence: TGTGCCAGCTCAAGAACAGGGGACAGGTTCTCGGAGACCCAGTACTTC.

This clonotype has just a few counts. V and J are TRBV20-1 and TRBJ2-1; D ambiguous. Trimming removed 1 base at V and 3 bases at J, with 7 bases between. This CDR3 comprises 13 residues. Per the germline V gene, CDR1 is DFQATT and CDR2 is SNEGSKA (reference sequence). The CDR3 is CSARGLYYNEQFF. The CDR3 DNA sequence: TGCAGTGCTAGAGGGCTATACTACAATGAGCAGTTCTTC.

This chain joins TRBV20-1 and TRBJ2-1, with a weak D call TRBD2 (6 bases). Germline V gene lookup returns CDR1 DFQATT and CDR2 SNEGSKA (reference sequence). The V and J ends lost 4 bases and 2 bases respectively, with 21 bases between them. CDR3 size: 17 residues. The CDR3 bases are TGCAGTGCTATCGTCGGAGCGGGCGGACCCGCCTACAATGAGCAGTTCTTC. It is translated as CSAIVGAGGPAYNEQFF.

This clonotype showed up just once. The V gene is TRBV2, the J gene TRBJ2-3; TRBD1 aligns across 8 bases. Losses at the gene ends were 4 bases for V and 6 bases for J; bases not matched to a gene: 6. CDR1 and CDR2 from the germline V gene are SNHLY and FYNNEI. This CDR3 has 14 residues. CDR3 protein: CASSAYRGEDTQYF. The CDR3 DNA follows: TGTGCCAGCAGTGCATACAGGGGGGAGGATACGCAGTATTTT.

This clonotype was counted a few times. The CDR3, as DNA: TGCGCCAGCTTCCCAGCCGAGGAGGGGCTAAAGAACTATGGCTACACCTTC. Its protein is CASFPAEEGLKNYGYTF. The rearrangement joins TRBV10-2 to TRBJ1-2; D may be TRBD1 (5 bases). Germline V gene sequence: CDR1 WSHSY, CDR2 SAAADI. This CDR3 is built from 17 residues. The ends were cut back, 8 bases at V and 2 bases at J, with 24 bases in the middle.

Ten or more counts support this clonotype. The genes are TRBV20-1 and TRBJ2-7, with 11 bases fitting TRBD2. Trimming at V came to 3 bases and at J to 4 bases, leaving 8 bases not matched to a gene. The CDR3 contains 15 residues. In germline, CDR1 is DFQATT, CDR2 SNEGSKA (reference sequence). CDR3 sequence (DNA): TGCAGTGCTAGCCCGGCTAGCGGGAGGACTTACGAGCAGTACTTC. Residues: CSASPASGRTYEQYF.

The V call is TRBV30, the J call TRBJ1-1; D not certain. V lost 3 bases, J lost 0 bases, and 8 bases lay in between. The CDR3 is 13 amino acids. Germline CDR1 GTSNPN, CDR2 SVGIG (reference sequence). The CDR3 nucleotides are TGTGCCTGGAGGCGTACAGTGAACACTGAAGCTTTCTTT. The encoded protein is CAWRRTVNTEAFF.

This clonotype has more than one count but fewer than ten. This may arise from a read error, as a much more abundant clone is one base away. The chain employs TRBV20-1 and TRBJ2-5, with 14 positions matching TRBD2. CDR1 is DFQATT and CDR2 is SNEGSKA in the germline V gene (reference sequence). Trimming at V came to 6 bases and at J to 7 bases, leaving 13 bases not matched to a gene. The CDR3 totals 16 residues. As DNA, the CDR3 is TGCAGTGCAGGGACTAGCGGGAGAGAGGGGCTGGGGACCCAGTACTTC. It codes for CSAGTSGREGLGTQYF.

The V and J genes are TRBV11-2 and TRBJ2-1; 8 positions agree with TRBD1. V trimming: 5 bases; J trimming: 6 bases; junction bases outside the gene matches: 6. Looked up from germline, CDR1 is SGHAT and CDR2 is FQNNGV. CDR3 length equals 14 residues. CDR3 loop: CASSPWTGTNEQFF. CDR3 sequence (DNA): TGTGCCAGCAGCCCTTGGACAGGGACCAATGAGCAGTTCTTC. The complete variable domain, with remaining parts taken from reference TRBV11-2 and TRBJ2-1, reads EAGVAQSPRYKIIEKRQSVAFWCNPISGHATLYWYQQILGQGPKLLIQFQNNGVVDDSQLPKDRFSAERLKGVDSTLKIQPAKLEDSAVYLCASSPWTGTNEQFFGPGTRLTVL.

This clonotype was counted ten times or more. The chain is built from TRBV28 and TRBJ2-7; D unresolved. This CDR3 is 14 amino acids long. The ends were cut back, 2 bases at V and 0 bases at J, with 8 bases in the middle. The germline V gene has CDR1 MDHEN and CDR2 SYDVKM. CDR3 DNA: TGTGCCAGCAGTTTACAAGGCCCCTCCTACGAGCAGTACTTC. As protein: CASSLQGPSYEQYF.

This clonotype came up many times. The rearrangement joins TRBV11-1 to TRBJ2-5, with D unclear. With 5 bases removed from V and 2 bases from J, the gap between germline ends came to 9 bases. This CDR3 is built from 13 residues. Looked up from germline, CDR1 is SGHAT and CDR2 is FQDESV (reference sequence). The CDR3 DNA follows: TGTGCCAGCAGCCATGCTGGACAAGAGACCCAGTACTTC. This translates into CASSHAGQETQYF.

This sequence joins TRBV5-1 and TRBJ2-2; D unclear. Trimming shortened V by 2 bases and J by 4 bases, and 6 bases separated the two germline ends. This CDR3 has 13 residues. The germline V gene encodes CDR1 SGHRS and CDR2 YFSETQ. Here the CDR3 reads CASSLSLTGELFF. The CDR3 DNA follows: TGCGCCAGCAGCTTAAGCCTCACCGGGGAGCTGTTTTTT.

This clonotype was seen many times. The chain links TRBV20-1 to TRBJ2-3; D gene uncertain. The V end was cut by 3 bases, the J end by 0 bases, with 13 bases between. The CDR3 length is 15 residues. CDR1 DFQATT and CDR2 SNEGSKA come from the germline V gene (reference sequence). The CDR3 is CSASRRSSSTDTQYF. The CDR3 region has the DNA TGCAGTGCTAGTCGGCGGAGCTCTAGCACAGATACGCAGTATTTT.

At least ten counts were recorded for this clonotype. The rearrangement joins TRBV18 to TRBJ1-1, with D unresolved. From germline, CDR1 is KGHSH and CDR2 LQKENI. This CDR3 contains 12 residues. Trimming took off 5 bases at V and 10 bases at J, with 14 bases between the two ends. The CDR3 DNA follows: TGTGCCAGCTCAGTAGCTGGCAGTGGAGCTTTCTTT. Protein sequence: CASSVAGSGAFF.

This clonotype was detected many times. The chain uses TRBV19 and TRBJ2-2; D may be TRBD2 (6 bases). The V and J ends lost 6 bases and 4 bases respectively, with 12 bases between them. The CDR3 is made up of 14 amino acids. CDR1 LNHDA and CDR2 SQIVND come from the germline V gene (reference sequence). CDR3 protein: CASRVGGGTGELFF. CDR3 in DNA: TGTGCCAGTAGGGTGGGAGGCGGCACCGGGGAGCTGTTTTTT.

At least ten counts were recorded for this clonotype. In DNA, the CDR3 is TGTGCCAGCAGTTTATCAGGCGGGAGGAGCTCCTACGAGCAGTACTTC. Translated, it gives CASSLSGGRSSYEQYF. The chain employs TRBV27 and TRBJ2-7, with 8 bases identical to TRBD2. Germline trimming cut 0 bases from V and 0 bases from J; bases unmatched to any gene: 4. In germline, CDR1 is MNHEY, CDR2 SMNVEV (reference sequence). The CDR3 totals 16 residues.